This T cell receptor beta chain was identified during a study of T-cell reconstitution after alpha-beta-depleted transplantation in children listed by TCRdb under 2016. About the study as a whole: Using TCR repertoire profiling, the study quantitatively followed how T-cell immune reconstitution unfolded in children after TCRalphabeta/CD19-depleted allogeneic hematopoietic cell transplantation.

What the work shows at the level of the full study, not this receptor alone: The apparently early recovery of alphabetaT-cell counts about two months after transplant reportedly depended on only several hundred rapidly expanded clones that came from non-depleted graft cells. In some patients, high TCRbeta diversity at day 60 was attributed to recipient T cells and intrathymic progenitors that had survived conditioning. The frequencies of hyperexpanded clones fell over the following months, and after one year, T-cell counts and TCRbeta diversity were mostly attributed to newly produced T cells.

The junction shows trimming of 1 base on V and 0 bases on J, and the gene matches do not reach 8 bases of it. The germline V gene sets CDR1 to SGHVS and CDR2 to FNYEAQ. Measured from the cysteine to the phenylalanine, the CDR3 is 18 residues long. Only the CDR3 region is kept as DNA, spanning 54 bases read in frame from base 1. Preparation of the library involved PCR. This sample was sequenced with an Illumina HiSeq 2500. To normalize quantification of the TCRbeta repertoire, the TCR libraries were built with molecular barcoding that relied on unique molecular identifiers. TCRdb trimmed the raw reads at Q25, called clones with MiXCR and kept productive beta chains. All rows with the same CDR3 protein become a single entry with the most common DNA and genes. This sample holds a few hundred thousand distinct CDR3 sequences; over 25% were observed only once. The top ten clones comprise 36% of the sample.

This clonotype was recorded a few times. Its recognized antigen is unknown. Within one base of it there is no much larger clone, and no base qualities were kept. What this sample's treatment or condition label stands for: allogeneic hematopoietic cell transplantation with graft depleted of TCRalphabeta T cells and CD19 B cells. The children who served as transplant recipients had been given grafts of TCRalphabeta/CD19-depleted allogeneic hematopoietic cells. This receptor was taken from a boy younger than two with Wiskott-Aldrich syndrome, due to receive a stem cell transplant. This sample comprised PBMCs, obtained before TCRalphabeta/CD19-depleted stem cell transplant. The chain is assembled from TRBV7-6 and TRBJ2-2, and 7 junction bases match TRBD1. CDR3 sequence: CASSLGASGGSNTGELFF. The DNA sequence is TGTGCCAGCAGCTTAGGGGCCTCAGGGGGATCGAACACCGGGGAGCTGTTTTTT.